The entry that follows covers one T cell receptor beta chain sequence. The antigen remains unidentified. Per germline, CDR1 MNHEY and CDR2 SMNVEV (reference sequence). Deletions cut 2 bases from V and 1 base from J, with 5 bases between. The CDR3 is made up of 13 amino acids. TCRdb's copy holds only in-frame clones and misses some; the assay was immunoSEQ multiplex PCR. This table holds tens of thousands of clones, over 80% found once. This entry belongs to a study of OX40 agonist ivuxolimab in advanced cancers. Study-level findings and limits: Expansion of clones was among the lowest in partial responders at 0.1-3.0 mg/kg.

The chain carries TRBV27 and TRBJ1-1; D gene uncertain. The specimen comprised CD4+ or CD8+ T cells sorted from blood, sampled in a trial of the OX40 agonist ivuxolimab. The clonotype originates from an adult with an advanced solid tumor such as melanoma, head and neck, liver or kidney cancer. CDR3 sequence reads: CASSLAGNTEAFF. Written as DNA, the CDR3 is TGTGCCAGCAGTTTAGCCGGGAACACTGAAGCTTTCTTT.